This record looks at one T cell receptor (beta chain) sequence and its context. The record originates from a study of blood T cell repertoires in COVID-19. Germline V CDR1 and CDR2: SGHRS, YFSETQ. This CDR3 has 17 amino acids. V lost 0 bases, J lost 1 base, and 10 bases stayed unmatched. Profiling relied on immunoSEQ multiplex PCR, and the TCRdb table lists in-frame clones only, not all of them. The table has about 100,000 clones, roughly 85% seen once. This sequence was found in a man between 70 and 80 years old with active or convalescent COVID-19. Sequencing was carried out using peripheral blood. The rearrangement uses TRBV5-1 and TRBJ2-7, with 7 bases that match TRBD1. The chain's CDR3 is CASSLAPLGQHSYEQYF. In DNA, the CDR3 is TGCGCCAGCAGCTTGGCCCCTTTGGGACAGCATTCCTACGAGCAGTACTTC.